The clone carrying this T cell receptor (beta chain) was seen a few times. Its antigen remains unknown. In total, each donor contributed a single heparinised blood draw that averaged around 100 mL. It was via CD45RO/CCR7/CD25/CD127/CD95/CD27 that CD4+ naive, central memory, regulatory and stem cell-like memory cells were sorted. Every bit of the isolated RNA underwent reverse transcription, so sequencing read expressed TCRB transcripts. Using immunoSEQ multiplex PCR, the repertoire was profiled, and TCRdb retains in-frame clones only, with some absent. The sample has roughly 330,000 clones, roughly 11% seen once. The V gene lost 6 bases and the J gene lost 3 bases, with 9 bases spanning the gap. CDR1 and CDR2 (germline): MNHEY, SVGAGI. This CDR3 has 12 amino acids. This sample is drawn from a study of beta chain features in type 1 diabetes. General observations from the study: Naive, central memory and Treg TCRB repertoires appeared more alike in patients than in healthy donors. Shorter templates might be favored by PCR, and equally so in patients and in controls.

The chain employs TRBV6-5 and TRBJ2-7; D is perhaps TRBD2 (6 bases). The specimen sequenced was naive CD4+ T cells from blood. This receptor was taken from a woman younger than 45 in good health. The CDR3 region has the DNA TGTGCCAGCAGCCCGGGACTCTACGAGCAGTACTTC. Residues: CASSPGLYEQYF.